These 15 T cell receptor beta chains were sequenced from one sample in a study of T-cell memory formation after mild COVID-19 (dated by TCRdb to 2020 to 2022). The library was produced with 5' RACE. These reads were obtained on an Illumina NovaSeq 6000. The raw public reads went through TCRdb reprocessing: fastp at Q25, MiXCR clone calling, in-frame beta chains kept. Here each entry gathers all rows of one CDR3 protein and keeps the most common genes and DNA. Recorded for this sample are 220,000 or so distinct CDR3 sequences; 9.5% of them occurred a single time. The biggest ten clones account for 3% to 4.5% of the sample. Sequenced material: PBMCs or a T cell subset sorted from them (not recorded which). These receptors all stem from a man between 18 and 29 years old who had mild COVID-19 (a few samples of this study predate the infection). The sample titles of this study are shuffled in the database, so cell type and time point are left out; the donor was told from shared clones.

This chain joins TRBV6-2 or TRBV6-3 and TRBJ1-6; D not certain. This CDR3 has 16 amino acids. Germline lookup yields CDR1 MNHEY and CDR2 SVGEGT. Trimming removed 3 bases from V and 9 bases from J, with 18 bases in between. CDR3 amino acids: CASSYRPGSLSSPLHF. CDR3 bases: TGTGCCAGCAGTTATCGACCCGGGAGTCTGAGTTCACCCCTCCACTTT.

This clonotype came up a few times. This chain connects TRBV7-2 to TRBJ2-3, with D possibly being TRBD1 or TRBD2 (5 bases each). The CDR3 covers 16 residues. Germline assignment: CDR1 SGHTA and CDR2 FQGNSA. Trimming removed 5 bases at V and 0 bases at J, with 15 bases between. CDR3 in amino acids: CASSQTGTLSTDTQYF. As DNA, the CDR3 is TGTGCCAGCAGCCAAACGGGGACCCTCAGCACAGATACGCAGTATTTT.

In its sample, this clonotype was seen a few times. This chain links TRBV20-1 with TRBJ1-1, with TRBD1 matching 8 bases. The CDR3 extends over 14 amino acids. Germline CDR1 is DFQATT and CDR2 is SNEGSKA (reference sequence). J was trimmed by 4 bases and V by 1 base; bases with no gene match: 5. CDR3 DNA sequence: TGCAGTGCTAGAGTACAGGGGGGGAGCACTGAAGCTTTCTTT. It codes for CSARVQGGSTEAFF.

This clonotype was seen more than once but under ten times. The CDR3 region is CGGGVDTQYF. The CDR3 DNA is TGCGGAGGGGGTGTTGATACGCAGTATTTT. This chain joins TRBV29-1 and TRBJ2-3; D could derive from TRBD1 or TRBD2 (6 bases each). This CDR3 has 10 residues. Germline V gene data show CDR1 as SQVTM and CDR2 as ANQGSEA.

The chain joins TRBV28 to TRBJ2-4, with 8 nucleotides matching TRBD2. The CDR3 totals 14 residues. V lost 3 bases to trimming and J lost 11 bases; unmatched junction nucleotides: 9. Germline V lookup: CDR1 MDHEN, CDR2 SYDVKM. The CDR3 protein is CASSFRSSGELQYF. CDR3 DNA sequence: TGTGCCAGCAGTTTTCGGAGTAGCGGGGAGCTTCAGTACTTC.

The V and J genes are TRBV12-3 or TRBV12-4 and TRBJ2-6; no definite D call. Trimming removed 6 bases at V and 0 bases at J, with 9 bases between. The CDR3 runs 15 residues. The CDR3 sequence is CASRLLRSGANVLTF. Here the CDR3 DNA reads TGTGCCAGCAGACTACTGCGCTCTGGGGCCAACGTCCTGACTTTC.

CDR3 in amino acids: CASRREEQVLYGYTF. Here the CDR3 DNA reads TGTGCCAGCAGGAGGGAGGAACAGGTCCTCTATGGCTACACCTTC. This chain links TRBV12-3 or TRBV12-4 with TRBJ1-2; D may be TRBD1 (5 bases). The CDR3 has 15 residues. Trimming removed 6 bases from V and 4 bases from J, with 18 bases in between.

This chain links TRBV19 with TRBJ1-5; 7 bases map to TRBD1. The J segment lost 7 bases and the V segment lost 5 bases, leaving 8 bases of the junction unmatched. The CDR3 runs 14 residues. Germline assignment: CDR1 LNHDA and CDR2 SQIVND (reference sequence). CDR3 in amino acids: CASSAGGRNQPQHF. For the CDR3, the DNA is TGTGCCAGTAGTGCAGGGGGACGGAACCAGCCCCAGCATTTT.

This clonotype was detected ten times or more. This rearrangement joins TRBV5-6 to TRBJ2-5; the match to TRBD2 covers 12 bases. Germline V gene lookup returns CDR1 SGHDT and CDR2 YYEEEE. After removal of 4 bases from V and 1 base from J, the junction contained 5 bases not matched to a gene. This CDR3 is built from 16 residues. CDR3 in amino acids: CASSRRLAGAQETQYF. The CDR3 DNA follows: TGTGCCAGCAGCCGTCGACTAGCGGGGGCCCAAGAGACCCAGTACTTC.

This clonotype was recorded once. This chain uses TRBV19 with TRBJ2-2, with a tentative D call TRBD2 (6 bases). Per the germline V gene, CDR1 is LNHDA and CDR2 is SQIVND (reference sequence). The CDR3 has 14 residues. Trimming took 7 bases from V and 0 from J, leaving 9 bases between them. CDR3 region: CASTGVANTGELFF. CDR3 nucleotides: TGTGCCAGTACGGGGGTCGCGAACACCGGGGAGCTGTTTTTT.

This clonotype was seen more than once but under ten times. CDR3: CASSLRNPNEQFF. CDR3 nucleotides: TGTGCCAGCTCTCTTCGTAATCCCAATGAGCAGTTCTTC. This chain links TRBV6-2 or TRBV6-3 with TRBJ2-1; D ambiguous. The V end was cut by 8 bases, the J end by 6 bases, with 14 bases between. The germline V gene encodes CDR1 MNHEY and CDR2 SVGEGT. The CDR3 runs 13 residues.

This clonotype was seen a few times. The chain couples TRBV6-5 to TRBJ2-3, with D unclear. The CDR3 sequence is 14 residues long. V was shortened by 7 bases and J by 0 bases, with 11 bases between the two germline ends. The germline V gene has CDR1 MNHEY and CDR2 SVGAGI. The CDR3 protein is CASKVWSSTDTQYF. The CDR3 DNA reads as TGTGCCAGCAAAGTCTGGTCTAGCACAGATACGCAGTATTTT.

A few counts support this clonotype. The chain has TRBV12-3 or TRBV12-4 and TRBJ1-5; D is unclear. V was shortened by 0 bases and J by 2 bases, with 8 bases between the two germline ends. CDR3 length equals 15 residues. The CDR3 here is CASSLAQQGNQPQHF. The CDR3 nucleotides read TGTGCCAGCAGTTTAGCGCAGCAGGGCAATCAGCCCCAGCATTTT.

The chain employs TRBV7-9 and TRBJ2-5; D gene uncertain. This CDR3 has 17 residues. Trimming cost V 0 bases and J 2 bases, with 16 bases left between them. The germline gives CDR1 SEHNR, CDR2 FQNEAQ (reference sequence). This CDR3 reads CASSLAGRGPPQETQYF. In DNA form, the CDR3 reads TGTGCCAGCAGCTTAGCTGGACGCGGACCCCCACAAGAGACCCAGTACTTC.

The chain is built from TRBV6-5 and TRBJ1-2; no reliable D call. The V and J ends lost 6 bases and 4 bases respectively, with 15 bases between them. Germline CDR1 is MNHEY and CDR2 is SVGAGI. The CDR3 has 14 residues. The CDR3 is CASSLSRAPYGYTF. The CDR3 DNA reads TGTGCCAGCAGCTTGTCCCGGGCCCCCTATGGCTACACCTTC.